This T cell receptor (beta chain) emerged from a study of early T cells in non-severe SARS-CoV-2 infection (dated by TCRdb to the early 2020s). For the wider study: Bulk RNA from unsorted whole blood was used for TCR sequencing, so alpha and beta chains could not be paired.

What the research found in general, with its limitations: Matching against VDJdb was skewed toward anti-spike CD8 responses, likely underestimated virus-specific expansions, and missed private and CD4 specificities.

About this clonotype: Its antigen specificity is not known. The record has no base qualities; no much larger clone is one base away.

From the cysteine through the phenylalanine, the CDR3 covers 16 amino acids. Only CDR3 DNA remains: 48 bases, in frame from the first base. Deletion took 7 bases off V and 7 bases off J, with a span of 23 bases between the germline ends. From a lookup of the germline V gene (reference sequence), CDR1 and CDR2 are MNHEY and SMNVEV. The study was a case-control design nested within a healthcare worker cohort in London, UK, with weekly nasopharyngeal swab PCR tests and blood sampling. Healthcare workers were enrolled in the week of the UK lockdown, from 23 to 31 March 2020, and were followed every week for up to roughly 15 weeks. Libraries were built with 5' RACE. Sequencing relied on a NextSeq 500. The TCR library protocol attached unique molecular identifiers to individual cDNA molecules to correct for sequencing error and PCR bias. Both TCR alpha and beta chains were sequenced, and tight co-correlation was observed between alpha and beta sequence abundances in each sample. In the original analysis: V gene, J gene and CDR3 annotation of TCR sequences was performed with Decombinator V4. Expanded TCRs were defined as changing significantly between any two time points under a Poisson model with p below 0.0001. Abundances of TCRs were expressed as counts per million after normalisation to the total number of TCRs sequenced in each sample. TRAV1-2 paired with TRAJ12, TRAJ20 or TRAJ33 defined MAIT TCRs, while TRAV10 paired with TRAJ18 defined iNKT TCRs. VDJdb, accessed 1 November 2021, was searched for CMV, EBV and SARS-CoV-2 annotated TCRs, excluding TCRs annotated for multiple antigens. The public reads were run again by TCRdb, first through fastp at Q25 and then through MiXCR, and only productive beta chains were kept. Duplicate CDR3 protein sequences are folded into a single record with the most common DNA and genes. The V and J calls follow TCRdb's processing rather than the paper's. Counted in this sample were fewer than 30,000 distinct CDR3 sequences; 8.5% to 10% of them appeared once. Around 13% of the sample belongs to the ten largest clones.

The sequencing sample was made of whole blood. The chain was built from TRBV27 and TRBJ2-1; the D call is tentative, TRBD1 or TRBD2, as each matches 5 bases. The receptor was derived from an adult who was a healthcare worker with PCR-confirmed SARS-CoV-2 infection or an uninfected control (not recorded which). The CDR3 amino acid sequence is: CASNPGRYSLLNEQFF. The bases read TGTGCCAGCAATCCGGGGCGGTACTCCCTCTTGAATGAGCAGTTCTTC.